These 2 T cell receptor beta chains came from one sample sequenced in a study of blood T cells in healthy people across ages. A second roughly 7 to 11 cycle PCR used barcoded and J-beta primers. TCRdb processed the 5' RACE reads anew with MiXCR; each CDR3 protein has one entry. This sample has 1.6 million or so distinct CDR3 sequences, with 30% to 40% found just once. Sequences were obtained from blood. The receptors come from a woman aged 25 to 39 in good health.

The chain employs TRBV15 and TRBJ2-7; D may match TRBD1 or TRBD2 (5 bases each). V lost 7 bases and J 6 bases, leaving 16 bases between the germline ends. The CDR3 is made up of 13 amino acids. CDR1 and CDR2 from the germline V gene are LNHNV and YYDKDF (reference sequence). The CDR3 nucleotides read TGTGCCACCAAGGACACCCGCCTAGCCGAGCAGTACTTC. Translation: CATKDTRLAEQYF.

As to this clonotype: At one boundary the junction diverges from the germline segment, which might be a read error. CDR3 coding DNA: TGCGCCAGCAGCCAAGATTGGAGCCTCACAGATACGCGGTATTTT. This gives the protein CASSQDWSLTDTRYF. The rearrangement joins TRBV4-1 to TRBJ2-3; no firm D call. In germline, CDR1 is MGHRA, CDR2 YSYEKL. The CDR3 runs 15 residues.